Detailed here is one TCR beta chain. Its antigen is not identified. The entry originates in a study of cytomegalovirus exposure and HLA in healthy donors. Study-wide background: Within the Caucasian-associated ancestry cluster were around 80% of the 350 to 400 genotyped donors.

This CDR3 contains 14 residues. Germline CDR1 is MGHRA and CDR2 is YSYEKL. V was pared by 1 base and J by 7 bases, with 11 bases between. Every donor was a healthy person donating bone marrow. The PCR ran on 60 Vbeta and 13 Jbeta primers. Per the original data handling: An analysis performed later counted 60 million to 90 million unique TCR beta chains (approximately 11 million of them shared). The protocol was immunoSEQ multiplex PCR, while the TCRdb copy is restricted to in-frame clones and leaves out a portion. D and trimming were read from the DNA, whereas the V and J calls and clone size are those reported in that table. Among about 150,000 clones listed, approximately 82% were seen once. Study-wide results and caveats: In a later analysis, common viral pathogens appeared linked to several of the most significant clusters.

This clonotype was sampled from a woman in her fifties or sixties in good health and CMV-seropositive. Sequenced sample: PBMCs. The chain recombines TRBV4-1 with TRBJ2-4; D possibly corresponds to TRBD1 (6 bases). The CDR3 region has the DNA TGCGCCAGCAGCCAAGCAGGGGCGAAGAACATTCAGTACTTC. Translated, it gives CASSQAGAKNIQYF.